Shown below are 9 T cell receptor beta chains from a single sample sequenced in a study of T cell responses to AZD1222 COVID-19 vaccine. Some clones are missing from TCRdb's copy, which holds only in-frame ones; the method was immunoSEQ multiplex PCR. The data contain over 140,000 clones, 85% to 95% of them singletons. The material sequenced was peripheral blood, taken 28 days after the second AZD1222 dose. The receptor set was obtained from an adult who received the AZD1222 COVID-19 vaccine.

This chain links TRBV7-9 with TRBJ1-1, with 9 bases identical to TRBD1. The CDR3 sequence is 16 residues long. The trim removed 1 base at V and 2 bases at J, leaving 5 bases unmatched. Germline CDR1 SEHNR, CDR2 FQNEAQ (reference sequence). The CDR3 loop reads CASSLVAGQGNTEAFF. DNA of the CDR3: TGTGCCAGCAGCTTAGTTGCGGGACAGGGTAACACTGAAGCTTTCTTT. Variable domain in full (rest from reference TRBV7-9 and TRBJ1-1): DTGVSQNPRHKITKRGQNVTFRCDPISEHNRLYWYRQTLGQGPEFLTYFQNEAQLEKSRLLSDRFSAERPKGSFSTLEIQRTEQGDSAMYLCASSLVAGQGNTEAFFGQGTRLTVV.

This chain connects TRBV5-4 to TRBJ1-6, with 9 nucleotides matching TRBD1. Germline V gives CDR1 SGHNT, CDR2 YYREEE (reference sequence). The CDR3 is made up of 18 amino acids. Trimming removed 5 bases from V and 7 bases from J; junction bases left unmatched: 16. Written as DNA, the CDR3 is TGTGCCAGCAGTTGGCTCACCCGCACAGGGGGCGGGAATTCACCCCTCCACTTT. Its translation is CASSWLTRTGGGNSPLHF. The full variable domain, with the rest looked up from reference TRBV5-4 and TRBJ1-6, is ETGVTQSPTHLIKTRGQQVTLRCSSQSGHNTVSWYQQALGQGPQFIFQYYREEENGRGNFPPRFSGLQFPNYSSELNVNALELDDSALYLCASSWLTRTGGGNSPLHFGNGTRLTVT.

Written as DNA, the CDR3 is TGTGCCAGCAGCTTATCACGGGGGCTACAAGAGACCCAGTACTTC. Translated, it gives CASSLSRGLQETQYF. The chain recombines TRBV11-2 with TRBJ2-5; the D gene could be TRBD1 or TRBD2 (6 bases each). The CDR3 spans 15 residues. Between the trimmed V and J ends, which lost 2 bases and 2 bases, there was a span of 12 bases. From germline, CDR1 is SGHAT and CDR2 FQNNGV. The whole variable domain, remainder taken from reference TRBV11-2 and TRBJ2-5, is EAGVAQSPRYKIIEKRQSVAFWCNPISGHATLYWYQQILGQGPKLLIQFQNNGVVDDSQLPKDRFSAERLKGVDSTLKIQPAKLEDSAVYLCASSLSRGLQETQYFGPGTRLLVL.

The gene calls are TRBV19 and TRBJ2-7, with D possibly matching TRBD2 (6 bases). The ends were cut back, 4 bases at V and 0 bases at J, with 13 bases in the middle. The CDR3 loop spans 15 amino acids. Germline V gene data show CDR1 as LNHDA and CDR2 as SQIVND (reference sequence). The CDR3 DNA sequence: TGTGCCAGTAGTAGAGCGGGTGTTAGCTCCTACGAGCAGTACTTC. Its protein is CASSRAGVSSYEQYF.

Here the CDR3 reads CASSLEGNSPLHF. DNA of the CDR3: TGTGCCAGCAGCTTAGAGGGGAATTCACCCCTCCACTTT. The chain uses TRBV7-8 and TRBJ1-6, with D tentatively TRBD1 (5 bases). Germline CDR1 SGHVS, CDR2 FQNEAQ. V was trimmed by 1 base and J by 7 bases, leaving 5 bases between them. This CDR3 region has 13 residues. Full variable domain (missing parts from reference TRBV7-8 and TRBJ1-6): GAGVSQSPRYKVAKRGQDVALRCDPISGHVSLFWYQQALGQGPEFLTYFQNEAQLDKSGLPSDRFFAERPEGSVSTLKIQRTQQEDSAVYLCASSLEGNSPLHFGNGTRLTVT.

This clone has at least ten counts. The CDR3 loop is CASSLQGMNTEAFF. The CDR3 bases are TGTGCCAGCAGCTTACAGGGTATGAACACTGAAGCTTTCTTT. V is TRBV7-8 and J is TRBJ1-1, with D possibly TRBD1 on 5 matching bases. Between the trimmed V and J ends, which lost 2 bases and 0 bases, there was a span of 7 bases. The V gene's germline CDR1 is SGHVS and CDR2 FQNEAQ. The CDR3 is 14 amino acids. Filled out from reference TRBV7-8 and TRBJ1-1, the complete variable domain reads GAGVSQSPRYKVAKRGQDVALRCDPISGHVSLFWYQQALGQGPEFLTYFQNEAQLDKSGLPSDRFFAERPEGSVSTLKIQRTQQEDSAVYLCASSLQGMNTEAFFGQGTRLTVV.

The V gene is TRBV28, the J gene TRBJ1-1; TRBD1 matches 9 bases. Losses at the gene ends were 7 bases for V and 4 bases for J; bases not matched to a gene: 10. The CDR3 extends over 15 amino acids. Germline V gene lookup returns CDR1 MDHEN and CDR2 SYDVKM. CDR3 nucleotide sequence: TGTGCCAGCAACCCACCCGACAGGGGGAGCACTGAAGCTTTCTTT. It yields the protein CASNPPDRGSTEAFF.

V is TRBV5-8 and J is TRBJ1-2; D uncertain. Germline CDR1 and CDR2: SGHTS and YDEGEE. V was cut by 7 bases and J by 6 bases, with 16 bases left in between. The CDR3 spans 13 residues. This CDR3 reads CASASSGRDGYTF. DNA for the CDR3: TGTGCCAGCGCCTCATCCGGGCGGGATGGCTACACCTTC. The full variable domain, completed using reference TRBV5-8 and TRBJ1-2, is EAGVTQSPTHLIKTRGQQATLRCSPISGHTSVYWYQQALGLGLQFLLWYDEGEERNRGNFPPRFSGRQFPNYSSELNVNALELEDSALYLCASASSGRDGYTFGSGTRLTVV.

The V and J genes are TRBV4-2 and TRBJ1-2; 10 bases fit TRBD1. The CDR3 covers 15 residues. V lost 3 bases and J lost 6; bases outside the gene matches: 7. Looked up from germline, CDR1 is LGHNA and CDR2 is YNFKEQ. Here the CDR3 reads CASSQTGGTAHGYTF. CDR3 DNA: TGTGCCAGCAGCCAGACAGGGGGCACGGCCCATGGCTACACCTTC.